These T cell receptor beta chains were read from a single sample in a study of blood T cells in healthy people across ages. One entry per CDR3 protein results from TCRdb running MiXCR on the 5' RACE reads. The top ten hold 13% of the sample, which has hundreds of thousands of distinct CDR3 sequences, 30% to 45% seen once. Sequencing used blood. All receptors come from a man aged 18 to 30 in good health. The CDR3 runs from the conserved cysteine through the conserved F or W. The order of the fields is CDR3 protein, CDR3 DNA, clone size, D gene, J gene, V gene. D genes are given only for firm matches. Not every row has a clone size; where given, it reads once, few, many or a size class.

CASSLDHRGDEAFF TGCGCCAGCAGCTTGGACCACAGGGGGGATGAAGCTTTCTTT . TRBD1 TRBJ1-1 TRBV5-1
CSAGSGGASDTQYF TGCAGTGCCGGTAGCGGGGGGGCCTCAGATACGCAGTATTTT . TRBD2 TRBJ2-3 TRBV20-1
CATRRLDTEAFF TGTGCCACCAGGAGGTTAGACACTGAAGCTTTCTTT . . TRBJ1-1 TRBV2
CASREFGQREETQYF TGTGCCAGCAGAGAGTTTGGACAGCGAGAGGAGACCCAGTACTTC . . TRBJ2-5 TRBV7-2
CASTGQGIQQFF TGTGCCAGCACGGGACAGGGGATCCAGCAGTTCTTC many TRBD1 TRBJ2-1 TRBV9
CASTKGLAYNEQFF TGTGCCAGCACCAAGGGGCTGGCCTACAATGAGCAGTTCTTC many . TRBJ2-1 TRBV2
CSVRTRDNIMNTEAFF TGCAGCGTCCGGACAAGGGATAACATAATGAACACTGAAGCTTTCTTT . . TRBJ1-1 TRBV29-1
CASSLVSSGETQYF TGTGCCAGCAGCTTAGTTTCTAGCGGGGAGACCCAGTACTTC few TRBD2 TRBJ2-5 TRBV7-9
CASSPTPSEQYF TGTGCCAGCAGCCCGACGCCTTCCGAGCAGTACTTC many . TRBJ2-7 TRBV7-9
CSVEGEVRGYGYTF TGCAGCGTCGAAGGGGAAGTGAGGGGCTATGGCTACACCTTC . . TRBJ1-2 TRBV29-1
CASPREGQQDEKLFF TGTGCCAGCCCGCGTGAGGGTCAACAGGATGAAAAACTGTTTTTC . . TRBJ1-4 TRBV12-3/TRBV12-4
CASSASGTDYNEQFF TGTGCCAGCAGCGCGTCCGGGACAGACTACAATGAGCAGTTCTTC . TRBD1 TRBJ2-1 TRBV9
CASSQEGQGEQFF TGCGCCAGCAGCCAAGAGGGACAGGGCGAGCAGTTCTTC . TRBD1 TRBJ2-1 TRBV4-1
CASSSIRGLGHYNEQYF TGTGCCAGCAGCTCCATCCGGGGACTAGGGCATTACAATGAGCAGTACTTC few TRBD2 TRBJ2-5 TRBV7-9
CASSSRLGRSYEQYF TGTGCCAGCAGCTCCCGACTAGGCCGCTCCTACGAGCAGTACTTC many . TRBJ2-7 TRBV7-2
CASSVTGTQETQYF TGTGCCAGCAGCGTTACGGGGACCCAAGAGACCCAGTACTTC . . TRBJ2-5 TRBV9
CASSARQGGYGYTF TGTGCCAGCAGTGCCCGACAGGGGGGCTATGGCTACACCTTC . TRBD1 TRBJ1-2 TRBV12-3/TRBV12-4
CASSLLGGITDTQYF TGCGCCAGCAGCCTCCTGGGGGGGATCACAGATACGCAGTATTTT few TRBD2 TRBJ2-3 TRBV5-1
CASSQNRGNYGYTF TGCGCCAGCAGCCAGAACAGGGGAAACTATGGCTACACCTTC many TRBD1 TRBJ1-2 TRBV4-1
CSAKDSNQPQHF TGCAGTGCTAAAGATAGCAATCAGCCCCAGCATTTT once . TRBJ1-5 TRBV20-1
CASSYPVAGDNEQFF TGTGCCAGCAGTTACCCGGTGGCGGGGGATAATGAGCAGTTCTTC few TRBD2 TRBJ2-1 TRBV6-6
CASIRADNYGYTF TGTGCCAGCATTAGGGCTGATAACTATGGCTACACCTTC . . TRBJ1-2 TRBV2
CASSLLQQPTPYYEQYF TGTGCCAGCAGCCTTCTACAACAGCCAACACCTTACTACGAGCAGTACTTC . . TRBJ2-7 TRBV16
CASSYGHGKWAFF TGTGCCAGCAGTTACGGGCATGGAAAGTGGGCTTTCTTT few . TRBJ1-1 TRBV6-2/TRBV6-3
CASSAGSGYGYTF TGTGCCAGCAGTGCAGGATCTGGCTATGGCTACACCTTC . . TRBJ1-2 TRBV9
CASSFQQGNEQFF TGTGCCAGCAGTTTCCAACAGGGAAATGAGCAGTTCTTC few . TRBJ2-1 TRBV27
CSASPRDRDVSPLHF TGCAGTGCTAGTCCCCGGGACAGGGATGTTTCACCCCTCCACTTT few TRBD1 TRBJ1-6 TRBV20-1
CASREGGTDYGYTF TGTGCCAGCAGGGAAGGCGGGACGGACTATGGCTACACCTTC . . TRBJ1-2 TRBV2
CASSQEPPSRVKYF TGCGCCAGCAGCCAAGAGCCCCCTTCGCGGGTAAAGTACTTC . . TRBJ2-5 TRBV4-1
CASSYSKGGAAFF TGTGCCAGCAGTTACTCGAAGGGAGGGGCGGCTTTCTTT once . TRBJ1-1 TRBV6-2/TRBV6-3
CASSLGLAGGYGEQFF TGTGCCAGCAGCCTCGGACTAGCGGGGGGGTACGGTGAGCAGTTCTTC many TRBD2 TRBJ2-1 TRBV7-9
CASSQTGISVQETQYF TGTGCCAGCAGTCAAACAGGGATTTCAGTCCAAGAGACCCAGTACTTC few . TRBJ2-5 TRBV6-2/TRBV6-3
CASSLVYPGESEKLFF TGTGCCAGCAGCTTAGTGTACCCAGGGGAGTCAGAAAAACTGTTTTTT . . TRBJ1-4 TRBV7-2
CSVEDLPSGGNEQYF TGCAGCGTTGAAGATCTCCCTAGCGGGGGGAATGAGCAGTACTTC . TRBD2 TRBJ2-7 TRBV29-1
CSAREDGQGPNTEAFF TGCAGTGCTAGAGAAGATGGGCAGGGGCCGAACACTGAAGCTTTCTTT . . TRBJ1-1 TRBV20-1
CATSRVSGAGENIQYF TGTGCCACCAGCAGAGTGTCAGGGGCTGGGGAAAACATTCAGTACTTC few . TRBJ2-4 TRBV15
CASSGDRGGEFTDTQYF TGCGCCAGCAGCGGGGATCGCGGAGGGGAGTTCACAGATACGCAGTATTTT many . TRBJ2-3 TRBV5-1
CASSTIAGTTYEQYF TGTGCCAGCAGCACAATAGCGGGGACAACCTACGAGCAGTACTTC . TRBD2 TRBJ2-7 TRBV7-8
CGAVGASSYNSPLHF TGCGGTGCGGTGGGGGCAAGCTCCTATAATTCACCCCTCCACTTT few . TRBJ1-6 TRBV20-1
CASRPGTGVTYNEQYF TGTGCCAGCAGGCCCGGGACAGGGGTTACCTACAATGAGCAGTACTTC few TRBD1 TRBJ2-7 TRBV6-2/TRBV6-3
CASSRQSGPGQGAQDGGYTF TGTGCCAGTAGCCGTCAATCCGGACCGGGACAGGGGGCGCAGGATGGTGGCTACACCTTC . TRBD1 TRBJ1-2 TRBV19
CASSFWGRRDTGELFF TGTGCCAGCAGTTTTTGGGGGCGCAGAGACACCGGGGAGCTGTTTTTT few . TRBJ2-2 TRBV28
CASSLYQAGPQETQYF TGTGCCAGCAGCCTTTACCAGGCGGGTCCCCAAGAGACCCAGTACTTC many . TRBJ2-5 TRBV4-2
CSVRWTELGYTF TGCAGCGTCCGTTGGACAGAGCTTGGCTACACCTTC . . TRBJ1-2 TRBV29-1
CASSSRQGSEVFF TGTGCCAGCAGTTCCAGACAGGGTTCTGAAGTTTTCTTT . TRBD1 TRBJ1-1 TRBV12-3/TRBV12-4
CASKETGIFQAFF TGTGCCAGCAAAGAGACAGGGATTTTTCAAGCTTTCTTT few TRBD1 TRBJ1-1 TRBV27